This T cell receptor (beta chain) came from a study of identical twins. This CDR3 is 12 amino acids long. CDR1 SQVTM and CDR2 ANQGSEA come from the germline V gene. V lost 1 base and J 9 bases, leaving 11 bases between the germline ends. This clonotype has more than one count but fewer than ten. Antigen: not known. Study outcomes and limitations: Fewer insertions marked abundant cord blood beta clonotypes; young adult naive trended weakly, memory not at all. It was out-of-frame TCR alpha sharing in monozygotic twins that models underestimated.

TCRdb reanalysed the 5' RACE reads using MiXCR and keeps one entry per CDR3 protein. The top ten hold roughly 3.6% of the sample, which has 240,000 or so distinct CDR3 sequences, approximately 7% seen once. These records were also assigned to another study, of yellow fever vaccine responses in identical twins.

The chain employs TRBV29-1 and TRBJ2-3; D may be TRBD1 (7 bases). Input material: memory (CD45RO+) T cells sorted from blood. The clonotype was recovered from a woman under 30 in good health. The CDR3 DNA reads as TGCAGCGTTGAAGGCTCAGGGGGGACGCAGTATTTT. It encodes CSVEGSGGTQYF.